Shown below are 32 T cell receptor beta chains from a single sample sequenced in a study of T cell responses to AZD1222 COVID-19 vaccine. The repertoire was sequenced with immunoSEQ multiplex PCR; TCRdb's copy has only in-frame clones and lacks some. This table holds more than 150,000 clones, 90% found once. Sample: peripheral blood, taken on day 0 of AZD1222 vaccination. The receptors derive from an adult in good health.

This chain links TRBV19 with TRBJ1-5; a possible D gene is TRBD1 (5 bases). The CDR3 is 14 amino acids. The V end lost 7 bases, the J end lost 0 bases, and 10 bases lay between the germline ends. Germline V gene data show CDR1 as LNHDA and CDR2 as SQIVND (reference sequence). CDR3 DNA: TGTGCCAGTACCACGACAGATAGCAATCAGCCCCAGCATTTT. Translated, it gives CASTTTDSNQPQHF.

The chain couples TRBV28 to TRBJ2-2, with no clear D. The CDR3 is made up of 16 amino acids. V was pared by 5 bases and J by 0 bases, with 13 bases between. In germline, CDR1 is MDHEN, CDR2 SYDVKM. The DNA for the CDR3 is TGTGCCAGCAGTCTCCCTAGGACGTCGAACACCGGGGAGCTGTTTTTT. Encoded protein: CASSLPRTSNTGELFF.

The rearrangement uses TRBV2 and TRBJ1-4, with 8 nucleotides matching TRBD1. Trimming cost V 1 base and J 8 bases; bases outside gene matches: 0. Germline V gives CDR1 SNHLY, CDR2 FYNNEI. The CDR3 spans 13 residues. The CDR3: CASSEGTGEKLFF. CDR3 nucleotide sequence: TGTGCCAGCAGTGAAGGGACAGGGGAAAAACTGTTTTTT. Based on the CDR3 plus reference TRBV2 and TRBJ1-4, the full variable domain is EPEVTQTPSHQVTQMGQEVILRCVPISNHLYFYWYRQILGQKVEFLVSFYNNEISEKSEIFDDQFSVERPDGSNFTLKIRSTKLEDSAMYFCASSEGTGEKLFFGSGTQLSVL.

The rearrangement links TRBV5-1 to TRBJ1-1; possible D gene TRBD1, 6 bases. With 5 bases removed from V and 3 bases from J, the gap between germline ends came to 11 bases. This CDR3 region has 13 residues. Per germline, CDR1 SGHRS and CDR2 YFSETQ. CDR3 DNA: TGCGCCAGCAGACAGGGAAAGGACACTGAAGCTTTCTTT. Translated: CASRQGKDTEAFF.

The chain recombines TRBV28 with TRBJ1-2, with a possible D match to TRBD1 (5 bases). With 4 bases removed from V and 2 bases from J, the gap between germline ends came to 17 bases. The CDR3 loop spans 16 amino acids. The germline CDR1 and CDR2 sequences are MDHEN and SYDVKM. CDR3 sequence reads: CASSSQGLGANYGYTF. The CDR3 coding sequence is TGTGCCAGCAGTTCCCAGGGCCTCGGGGCAAACTATGGCTACACCTTC.

The chain joins TRBV11-3 to TRBJ2-1, with 8 bases matching TRBD1. Germline V gene lookup returns CDR1 SGHNT and CDR2 YENEEA. The CDR3 contains 13 residues. J lost 8 bases, V lost 5 bases, and 5 bases had no gene match. CDR3 bases: TGTGCCAGCAGCACAGACAGGGGAGATGAGCAGTTCTTC. It specifies CASSTDRGDEQFF.

The V call is TRBV7-2, the J call TRBJ2-4, with D unclear. The germline CDR1 and CDR2 sequences are SGHTA and FQGNSA. The CDR3 runs 13 residues. V lost 5 bases and J 0 bases, leaving 5 bases between the germline ends. The CDR3 coding sequence is TGTGCCAGCAGCCCTAGAGCCAAAAACATTCAGTACTTC. This translates into CASSPRAKNIQYF.

This chain joins TRBV9 and TRBJ2-5; 8 bases are shared with TRBD2. This CDR3 comprises 17 residues. V lost 0 bases and J lost 7; bases outside the gene matches: 14. Looked up from germline, CDR1 is SGDLS and CDR2 is YYNGEE. The DNA for the CDR3 is TGTGCCAGCAGCGTAGGTGGCGGGAGCCCCCGGGGGGGGACCCAGTACTTC. Its protein is CASSVGGGSPRGGTQYF.

V and J are TRBV14 and TRBJ2-7; D remains ambiguous. CDR3 size: 16 residues. Trimming took off 0 bases at V and 0 bases at J, with 12 bases between the two ends. CDR1 and CDR2 from the germline V gene are SGHDN and FVKESK. CDR3 coding DNA: TGTGCCAGCAGCCAAGATCGATACGTGAGCTCCTACGAGCAGTACTTC. This codes for CASSQDRYVSSYEQYF.

This clone came up a few times. The same CDR3 can be traced to other DNA sequences in this sample. This chain uses TRBV6-4 with TRBJ2-3; D uncertain. The germline V gene encodes CDR1 MRHNA and CDR2 SNTAGT. Trimming left V 0 bases short and J 1 base short, with 5 bases between. This CDR3 is 14 amino acids long. The CDR3 nucleotides are TGTGCCAGCAGTGACTCGGGTGGCACAGATACGCAGTATTTT. Translating gives CASSDSGGTDTQYF.

The chain joins TRBV6-5 to TRBJ2-2; TRBD2 is a possible D gene (5 bases). The CDR3 length is 11 residues. V lost 8 bases and J 7 bases, leaving 8 bases between the germline ends. Germline V gene lookup returns CDR1 MNHEY and CDR2 SVGAGI. The CDR3 nucleotides are TGTGCCAGCGGGAGTCTCGGGGAGCTGTTTTTT. It codes for CASGSLGELFF.

The CDR3 DNA reads TGTGCCAGTAGTATCGCCGGGGCGTCCTACGAGCAGTACTTC. This sequence encodes CASSIAGASYEQYF. This chain links TRBV19 with TRBJ2-7; possibly TRBD1 or TRBD2 for D (5 bases each). In germline, CDR1 is LNHDA, CDR2 SQIVND (reference sequence). The CDR3 extends over 14 amino acids. The germline V and J ends were trimmed by 3 bases and 1 base, with 10 bases remaining between them.

In its sample, this clone was seen once. J is TRBJ2-1 and V is TRBV25-1; 8 bases fit TRBD2. The V gene end was trimmed by 4 bases and the J gene end by 4 bases; junction bases not matched to a gene: 12. CDR3 length equals 17 residues. Germline assignment: CDR1 MGHDK and CDR2 SYGVNS. The CDR3 sequence: CASSAKPPGGVYNEQFF. The CDR3 DNA follows: TGTGCCAGCAGTGCAAAACCTCCGGGGGGGGTTTACAATGAGCAGTTCTTC.

This chain connects TRBV5-1 to TRBJ2-5; no firm D call. V was clipped by 1 base and J by 0 bases, with 13 bases between them. CDR1 SGHRS and CDR2 YFSETQ come from the germline V gene. This CDR3 is 16 amino acids long. CDR3 sequence: CASSLSLGWNQETQYF. CDR3 sequence (DNA): TGCGCCAGCAGCTTGTCTCTAGGGTGGAACCAAGAGACCCAGTACTTC.

The chain has TRBV6-4 and TRBJ2-1; TRBD2 might be the D (6 bases). Trimming cost V 4 bases and J 9 bases, with 16 bases left between them. Per germline, CDR1 MRHNA and CDR2 SNTAGT. The CDR3 has 14 residues. The CDR3, as DNA: TGTGCCAGCAGTGGAGCTAGTGGAGCGGGTGAGCAGTTCTTC. Translation: CASSGASGAGEQFF.

The chain joins TRBV5-4 to TRBJ2-7; 11 bases are a match to TRBD2. V lost 4 bases, J lost 4 bases, and 7 bases stayed unmatched. Germline CDR1 SGHNT, CDR2 YYREEE (reference sequence). The CDR3 covers 15 residues. Written as DNA, the CDR3 is TGTGCCAGCAGCAACCGGACTAGCGGGTTTTACGAGCAGTACTTC. Amino acid sequence: CASSNRTSGFYEQYF.

This clone occurred a few times. This rearrangement joins TRBV29-1 to TRBJ1-1, with TRBD1 as a possible D gene (5 bases). Germline V gene data show CDR1 as SQVTM and CDR2 as ANQGSEA. The CDR3 extends over 13 amino acids. Between the trimmed V and J ends, which lost 4 bases and 0 bases, there was a span of 9 bases. This CDR3 reads CSVGGKMNTEAFF. DNA of the CDR3: TGCAGCGTTGGGGGGAAGATGAACACTGAAGCTTTCTTT.

This rearrangement joins TRBV29-1 to TRBJ2-1, with D perhaps TRBD2 (6 bases). The CDR3 runs 15 residues. Trimming left V 5 bases short and J 8 bases short, with 22 bases between. Per germline, CDR1 SQVTM and CDR2 ANQGSEA. CDR3 in amino acids: CSVPKSRESRDEQFF. CDR3 nucleotides: TGCAGCGTTCCAAAATCCCGGGAGTCCCGGGATGAGCAGTTCTTC.

J is TRBJ1-3 and V is TRBV5-8; 7 bases align to TRBD1. Trimming took 0 bases from V and 4 from J; bases not matched to a gene: 19. This CDR3 comprises 20 residues. CDR1 and CDR2 (germline): SGHTS, YDEGEE. The CDR3 loop is CASSLGAGRDSPRRGNTIYF. The CDR3 DNA sequence: TGTGCCAGCAGCTTGGGGGCCGGCAGGGACAGCCCTAGGAGGGGAAACACCATATATTTT.

This rearrangement joins TRBV28 to TRBJ1-1; D might be TRBD1 (6 bases). Germline lookup yields CDR1 MDHEN and CDR2 SYDVKM. Trimming removed 4 bases at V and 0 bases at J, with 15 bases between. There are 16 residues in the CDR3. The CDR3 coding sequence is TGTGCCAGCAGTTCCCTGGGGGGCAGCTTGAACACTGAAGCTTTCTTT. Protein product: CASSSLGGSLNTEAFF.

The chain couples TRBV10-3 to TRBJ2-1, with 13 bases lining up with TRBD2. Germline assignment: CDR1 ENHRY and CDR2 SYGVKD. V lost 10 bases to trimming and J lost 7 bases; unmatched junction nucleotides: 7. This CDR3 is built from 14 residues. The CDR3: CASGLAGVRNEQFF. The CDR3 DNA reads as TGTGCCAGTGGACTAGCGGGAGTAAGGAATGAGCAGTTCTTC.

This chain joins TRBV28 and TRBJ1-6; no clear D. The CDR3 contains 14 residues. Germline values: CDR1 MDHEN, CDR2 SYDVKM. Deletions cut 4 bases from V and 3 bases from J, with 7 bases between. The CDR3 region is CASSSSGYNSPLHF. As DNA, the CDR3 is TGTGCCAGCAGTTCCTCGGGCTATAATTCACCCCTCCACTTT.

For the CDR3, the DNA is TGTGCCAGCAACCGGTGGTCGCCTAGGACAGGGGCGAAACAGGCTGAAGCTTTCTTT. The encoded protein is CASNRWSPRTGAKQAEAFF. This rearrangement joins TRBV2 to TRBJ1-1; 9 bases agree with TRBD1. CDR3 length: 19 amino acids. V lost 7 bases and J lost 6; bases outside the gene matches: 24. Germline V gene data show CDR1 as SNHLY and CDR2 as FYNNEI. Looking up the rest from reference TRBV2 and TRBJ1-1 gives the full variable domain: EPEVTQTPSHQVTQMGQEVILRCVPISNHLYFYWYRQILGQKVEFLVSFYNNEISEKSEIFDDQFSVERPDGSNFTLKIRSTKLEDSAMYFCASNRWSPRTGAKQAEAFFGQGTRLTVV.

V and J are TRBV4-1 and TRBJ2-7; 7 nucleotides line up with TRBD2. This CDR3 has 15 amino acids. Germline CDR1 is MGHRA and CDR2 is YSYEKL. Unmatched junction bases numbered 5, after V lost 1 base and J lost 2 bases. The CDR3 region is CASSQVTSAAYEQYF. Here the CDR3 DNA reads TGCGCCAGCAGCCAAGTCACTAGCGCTGCCTACGAGCAGTACTTC.

J is TRBJ2-1 and V is TRBV28; possibly TRBD1 for D (5 bases). The CDR3 spans 13 residues. CDR1 is MDHEN and CDR2 is SYDVKM in the germline V gene. The ends were cut back, 3 bases at V and 8 bases at J, with 11 bases in the middle. Here the CDR3 reads CASSFSGNHEQFF. The CDR3 nucleotides read TGTGCCAGCAGTTTTTCAGGGAACCATGAGCAGTTCTTC.

The V call is TRBV7-2, the J call TRBJ1-2; D uncertain. Deletions cut 0 bases from V and 4 bases from J, with 30 bases between. This CDR3 contains 21 residues. Germline CDR1 and CDR2: SGHTA and FQGNSA. The CDR3 DNA follows: TGTGCCAGCAGCTTAGCTCCTCTCAACTTCCTCGCGGAAAGGGCCTCCTATGGCTACACCTTC. Protein: CASSLAPLNFLAERASYGYTF.

The chain carries TRBV6-4 and TRBJ2-1, with 9 bases lining up with TRBD2. The CDR3 totals 14 residues. V shed 0 bases and J 6 bases; nucleotides not matched to a gene: 0. Germline lookup yields CDR1 MRHNA and CDR2 SNTAGT. This chain's CDR3 is CASSDSREGNEQFF. Here the CDR3 DNA reads TGTGCCAGCAGTGACTCGCGGGAGGGCAATGAGCAGTTCTTC.

V is TRBV12-3 or TRBV12-4 and J is TRBJ2-1, with D unclear. The CDR3 extends over 11 amino acids. V was pared by 5 bases and J by 6 bases, with 5 bases between. The CDR3 nucleotides read TGTGCCAGCAGTCAAACCAATGAGCAGTTCTTC. This translates into CASSQTNEQFF.

This chain joins TRBV11-3 and TRBJ2-2; 10 bases match TRBD1. V was pared by 3 bases and J by 1 base, with 5 bases of the junction left unmatched. The length of the CDR3 is 17 residues. Looked up from germline, CDR1 is SGHNT and CDR2 is YENEEA. CDR3 sequence reads: CASSFEGQGGNTGELFF. In nucleotides, the CDR3 is TGTGCCAGCAGCTTCGAAGGACAGGGGGGGAACACCGGGGAGCTGTTTTTT.

The chain couples TRBV10-3 to TRBJ2-3; TRBD1 is a possible D gene (5 bases). Germline CDR1 reads ENHRY; CDR2 reads SYGVKD. Trimming shortened V by 0 bases and J by 5 bases, and 9 bases separated the two germline ends. The CDR3 is 14 amino acids. CDR3 DNA sequence: TGTGCCATCAGTGAGTCTGCAGGGCAAGATACGCAGTATTTT. Protein product: CAISESAGQDTQYF.

The chain carries TRBV24-1 and TRBJ2-1; D tentatively fits TRBD1 or TRBD2 (7 bases each). Germline lookup yields CDR1 KGHDR and CDR2 SFDVKD. This CDR3 comprises 13 residues. Trimming cost V 7 bases and J 13 bases, with 19 bases left between them. CDR3 bases: TGTGCCACCAGCCCGCCCCAGGGGGGGCTACAGTTCTTC. Amino acids: CATSPPQGGLQFF.

The chain employs TRBV2 and TRBJ1-1; 9 nucleotides line up with TRBD1. The trim removed 7 bases at V and 4 bases at J, leaving 7 bases unmatched. Germline loops: CDR1 SNHLY, CDR2 FYNNEI. This CDR3 is 14 amino acids long. CDR3 bases: TGTGCCAGCACCTGGACAGGGGTTGGCACTGAAGCTTTCTTT. This gives the protein CASTWTGVGTEAFF.